This T cell receptor beta chain was sequenced for a study of blood T cell repertoires in COVID-19. Study as a whole: PBMCs, B-cell-depleted T cells, or T cells were the source of the cDNA or gDNA that made up the material.

Original processing methods: Scientists estimated how many nucleated cells there were by amplifying reference gene primers. Method: immunoSEQ multiplex PCR; TCRdb's copy keeps in-frame clones and lacks some. That table furnishes V, J and clone size, whereas the DNA furnished D and trimming. The sample holds more than 110,000 clones, approximately 78% seen once. The CDR3 covers 15 residues. Trimming at V came to 6 bases and at J to 1 base, leaving 8 bases not matched to a gene. Per the germline V gene, CDR1 is LNHNV and CDR2 is YYDKDF (reference sequence). The sample was peripheral blood. The chain joins TRBV15 to TRBJ1-1; TRBD1 matches at 7 bases. This clonotype was sampled from an elderly woman with acute or convalescent COVID-19. The CDR3, as DNA: TGTGCCACCAGGAAGGACAGGTCGGCGAACACTGAAGCTTTCTTT. It specifies CATRKDRSANTEAFF.